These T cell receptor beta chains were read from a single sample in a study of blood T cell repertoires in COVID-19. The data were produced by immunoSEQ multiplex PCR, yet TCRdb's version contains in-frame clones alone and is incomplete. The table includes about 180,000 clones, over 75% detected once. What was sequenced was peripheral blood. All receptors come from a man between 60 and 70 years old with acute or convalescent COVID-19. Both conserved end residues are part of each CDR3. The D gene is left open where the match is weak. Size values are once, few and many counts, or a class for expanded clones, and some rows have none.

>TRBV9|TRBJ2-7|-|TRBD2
TGTGCCAGCAGCTCCCGGGTAGCGGGAGGGGAAGAGCAGTACTTC
CASSSRVAGGEEQYF
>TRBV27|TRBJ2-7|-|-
TGTGCCAGCAGTTTAGGGTGGGGCGTAAACTACGAGCAGTACTTC
CASSLGWGVNYEQYF
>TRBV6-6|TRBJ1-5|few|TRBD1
TGTGCCAGCATGACAGGGTTGGAAAATCAGCCCCAGCATTTT
CASMTGLENQPQHF
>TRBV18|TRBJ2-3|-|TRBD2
TGTGCCAGCTCACCGCTAGCGGGGTCGGATACGCAGTATTTT
CASSPLAGSDTQYF
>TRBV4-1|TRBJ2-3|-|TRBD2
TGCGCCAGCAGCCAAGTTAGCGGGAGGGCGGTAGATACGCAGTATTTT
CASSQVSGRAVDTQYF
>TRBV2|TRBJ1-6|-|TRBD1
TGTGCCAGCTGGGGACAGGGGGTTTCGAATTCACCCCTCCACTTT
CASWGQGVSNSPLHF
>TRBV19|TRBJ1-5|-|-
TGTGCCAGTAGACCGACGGGATTTGGCAATCAGCCCCAGCATTTT
CASRPTGFGNQPQHF
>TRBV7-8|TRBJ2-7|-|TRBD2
TGTGCCAGCAGCCTAACGGGGGGGGTCTACGAGCAGTACTTC
CASSLTGGVYEQYF
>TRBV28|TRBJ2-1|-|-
TGTGCCAGCAGACCGGGGTACAATGAGCAGTTCTTC
CASRPGYNEQFF
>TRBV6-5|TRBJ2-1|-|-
TGTGCCAGCTTCGACCTAATGGGCGACAATGAGCAGTTCTTC
CASFDLMGDNEQFF
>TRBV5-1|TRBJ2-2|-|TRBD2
TGCGCCAGCCCTGGGGGGGACACCGGGGAGCTGTTTTTT
CASPGGDTGELFF
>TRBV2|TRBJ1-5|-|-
TGTGCCAGCAGTATTGGGGGGGGTCAGCCCCAGCATTTT
CASSIGGGQPQHF
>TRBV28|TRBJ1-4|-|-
TGTGCCAGCAGTTCGCCGAGAACAACTAATGAAAAACTGTTTTTT
CASSSPRTTNEKLFF
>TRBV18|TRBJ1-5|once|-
TGTGCCAGCTCACCCTTCGTTTCGGGGACTAATCAGCCCCAGCATTTT
CASSPFVSGTNQPQHF
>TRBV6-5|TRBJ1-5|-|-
TGTGCCAGCAAGCAGGGGAGCAATCAGCCCCAGCATTTT
CASKQGSNQPQHF
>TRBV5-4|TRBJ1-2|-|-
TGTGCCAGCAGCTTGGGCGGGAAGAATGGCTACACCTTC
CASSLGGKNGYTF
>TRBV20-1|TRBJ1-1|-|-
TGCAGTGCTAGAGATTTTATTGAAGCTTTCTTT
CSARDFIEAFF
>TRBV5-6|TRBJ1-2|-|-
TGTGCCAGCAGCTTCGAGGATGGCTACACCTTC
CASSFEDGYTF
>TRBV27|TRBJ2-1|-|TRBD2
TGTGCCAGCAGTTTATGGGCTAGCGGGGGTGGCAATGAGCAGTTCTTC
CASSLWASGGGNEQFF
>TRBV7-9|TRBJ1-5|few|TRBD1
TGTGCCAGCAGCTTAGAAGGGGGCGGTCAGCCCCAGCATTTT
CASSLEGGGQPQHF
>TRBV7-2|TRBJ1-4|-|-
TGTGCCAGCAGCTTTGGCAGGGCCGGTGAAAAACTGTTTTTT
CASSFGRAGEKLFF
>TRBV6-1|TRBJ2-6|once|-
TGTGCCAGCAGTGAAAGGAGGGTCCTGACTTTC
CASSERRVLTF
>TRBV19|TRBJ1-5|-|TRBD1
TGTGCCAGTAGTATCGTTCTCGGACAGGGAGGCAATCAGCCCCAGCATTTT
CASSIVLGQGGNQPQHF
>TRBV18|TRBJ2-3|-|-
TGTGCCAGCTCCATGGGAGGAGATACGCAGTATTTT
CASSMGGDTQYF
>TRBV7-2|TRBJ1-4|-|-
TGTGCCAGCAGCTTCGGAGCGGGGCCTAATGAAAAACTGTTTTTT
CASSFGAGPNEKLFF
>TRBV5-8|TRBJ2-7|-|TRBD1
TGTGCCAGCAGCGGGACAGTTACGACCTACGAGCAGTACTTC
CASSGTVTTYEQYF
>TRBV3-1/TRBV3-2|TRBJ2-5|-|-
TGTGCCAGCAGCCACCCGGGCAGGGCCGAGACCCAGTACTTC
CASSHPGRAETQYF
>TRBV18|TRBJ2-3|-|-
TGTGCCAGCTCACCACCGCACCGACCCCTGGGGCCGTATTTT
CASSPPHRPLGPYF
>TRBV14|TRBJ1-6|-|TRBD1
TGTGCCAGCAGCCAACGACAGGGGCGCTCCTTTAATTCACCCCTCCACTTT
CASSQRQGRSFNSPLHF